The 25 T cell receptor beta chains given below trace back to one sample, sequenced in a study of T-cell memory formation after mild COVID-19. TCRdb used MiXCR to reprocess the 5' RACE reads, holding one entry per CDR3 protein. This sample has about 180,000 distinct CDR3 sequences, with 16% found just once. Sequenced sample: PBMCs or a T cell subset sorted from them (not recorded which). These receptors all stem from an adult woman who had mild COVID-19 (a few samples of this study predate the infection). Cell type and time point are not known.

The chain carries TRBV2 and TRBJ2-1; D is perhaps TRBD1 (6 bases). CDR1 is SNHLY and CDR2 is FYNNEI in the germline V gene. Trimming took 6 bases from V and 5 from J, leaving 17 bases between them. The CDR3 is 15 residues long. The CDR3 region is CASRAGEVRNNEQFF. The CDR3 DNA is TGTGCCAGCAGGGCAGGGGAAGTTCGGAACAATGAGCAGTTCTTC.

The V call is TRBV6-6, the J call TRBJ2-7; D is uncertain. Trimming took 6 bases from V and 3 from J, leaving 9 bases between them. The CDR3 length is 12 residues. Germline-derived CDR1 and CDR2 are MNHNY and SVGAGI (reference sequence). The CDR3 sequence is CASRRQLYEQYF. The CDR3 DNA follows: TGTGCCAGCAGGAGGCAGCTCTACGAGCAGTACTTC.

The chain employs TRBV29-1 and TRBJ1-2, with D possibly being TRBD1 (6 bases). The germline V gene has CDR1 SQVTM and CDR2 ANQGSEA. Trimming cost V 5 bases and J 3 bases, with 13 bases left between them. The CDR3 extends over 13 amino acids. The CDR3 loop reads CSVPEGGDYGYTF. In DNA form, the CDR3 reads TGCAGCGTTCCCGAGGGGGGGGACTATGGCTACACCTTC.

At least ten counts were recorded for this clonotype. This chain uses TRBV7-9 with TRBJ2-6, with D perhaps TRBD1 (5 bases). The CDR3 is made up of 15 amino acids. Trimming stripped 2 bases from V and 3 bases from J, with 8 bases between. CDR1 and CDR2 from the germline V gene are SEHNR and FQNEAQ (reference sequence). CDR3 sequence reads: CASSLKGRGANVLTF. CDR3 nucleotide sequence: TGTGCCAGCAGCTTAAAGGGGCGTGGGGCCAACGTCCTGACTTTC. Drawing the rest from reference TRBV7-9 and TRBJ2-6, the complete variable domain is DTGVSQNPRHKITKRGQNVTFRCDPISEHNRLYWYRQTLGQGPEFLTYFQNEAQLEKSRLLSDRFSAERPKGSFSTLEIQRTEQGDSAMYLCASSLKGRGANVLTFGAGSRLTVL.

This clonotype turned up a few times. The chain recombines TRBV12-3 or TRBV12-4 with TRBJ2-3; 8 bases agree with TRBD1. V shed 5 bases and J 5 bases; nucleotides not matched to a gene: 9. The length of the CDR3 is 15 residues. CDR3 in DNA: TGTGCCAGCAGTGGAGGACAGGGAAAGGGAGATACGCAGTATTTT. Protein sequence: CASSGGQGKGDTQYF.

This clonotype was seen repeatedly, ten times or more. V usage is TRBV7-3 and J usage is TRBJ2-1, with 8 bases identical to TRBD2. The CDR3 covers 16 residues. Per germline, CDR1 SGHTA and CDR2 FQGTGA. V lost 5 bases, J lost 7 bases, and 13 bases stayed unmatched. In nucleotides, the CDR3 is TGTGCCAGCAGCCCCTGGGGGGCGGGGGGCAGGAATGAGCAGTTCTTC. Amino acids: CASSPWGAGGRNEQFF.

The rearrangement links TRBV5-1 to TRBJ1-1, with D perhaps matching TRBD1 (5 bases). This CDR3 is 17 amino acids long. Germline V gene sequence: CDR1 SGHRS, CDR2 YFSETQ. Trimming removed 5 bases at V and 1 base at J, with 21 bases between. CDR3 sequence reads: CASRPDRGGVRNTEAFF. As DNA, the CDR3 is TGCGCCAGCAGACCAGACCGGGGGGGAGTTAGGAACACTGAAGCTTTCTTT.

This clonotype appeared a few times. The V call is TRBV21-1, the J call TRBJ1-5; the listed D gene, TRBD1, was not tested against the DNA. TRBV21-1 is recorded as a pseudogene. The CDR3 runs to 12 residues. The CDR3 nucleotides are TGTGCCAGCAGGGGACAAAATCAGCCCCAGCATTTT. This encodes CASRGQNQPQHF.

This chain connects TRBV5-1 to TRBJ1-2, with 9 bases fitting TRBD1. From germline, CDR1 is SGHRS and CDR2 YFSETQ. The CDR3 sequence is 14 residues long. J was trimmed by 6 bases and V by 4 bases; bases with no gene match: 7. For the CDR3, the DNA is TGCGCCAGCAGCACCGGACAGGGGAGGGATGGCTACACCTTC. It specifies CASSTGQGRDGYTF.

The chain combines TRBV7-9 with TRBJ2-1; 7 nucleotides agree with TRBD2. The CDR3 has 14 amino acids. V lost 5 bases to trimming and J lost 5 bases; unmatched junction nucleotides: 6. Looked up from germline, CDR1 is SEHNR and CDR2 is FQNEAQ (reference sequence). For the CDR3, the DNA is TGTGCCAGCAGCGTCTCGACTAGCAACAATGAGCAGTTCTTC. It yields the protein CASSVSTSNNEQFF.

CDR3 residues: CSVVERGYTF. CDR3 DNA sequence: TGCAGCGTTGTCGAACGTGGCTACACCTTC. The chain is built from TRBV29-1 and TRBJ1-2, with D uncertain. Trimming stripped 4 bases from V and 7 bases from J, with 7 bases between. The CDR3 covers 10 residues. Germline CDR1 SQVTM, CDR2 ANQGSEA.

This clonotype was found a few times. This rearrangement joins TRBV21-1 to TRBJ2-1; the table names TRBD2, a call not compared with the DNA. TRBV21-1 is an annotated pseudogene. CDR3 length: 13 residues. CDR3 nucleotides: TGTGCCCCCACCCGGGGGGCCGCAATGAAGCAGTTCTTC. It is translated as CAPTRGAAMKQFF.

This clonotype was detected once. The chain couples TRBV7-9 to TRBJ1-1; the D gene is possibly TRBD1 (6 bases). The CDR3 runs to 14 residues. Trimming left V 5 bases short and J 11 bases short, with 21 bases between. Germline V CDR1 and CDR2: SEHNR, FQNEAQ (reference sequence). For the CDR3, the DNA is TGTGCCAGCAGCAAAGGGGGACCCAGGGAGGGGGCTTTCTTT. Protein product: CASSKGGPREGAFF.

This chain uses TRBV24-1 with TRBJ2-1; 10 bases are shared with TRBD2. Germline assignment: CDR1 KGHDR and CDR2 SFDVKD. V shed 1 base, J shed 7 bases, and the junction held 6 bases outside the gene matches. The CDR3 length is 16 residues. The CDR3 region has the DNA TGTGCCACCAGTGATTTAGCAGCGGGAGGGCGTAATGAGCAGTTCTTC. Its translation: CATSDLAAGGRNEQFF.

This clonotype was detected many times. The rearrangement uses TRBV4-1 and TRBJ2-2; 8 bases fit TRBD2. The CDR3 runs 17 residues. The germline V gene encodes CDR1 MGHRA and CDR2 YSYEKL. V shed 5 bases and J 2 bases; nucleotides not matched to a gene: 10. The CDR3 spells CASSDLGSGRNTGELFF. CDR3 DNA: TGCGCCAGCAGCGACTTGGGGAGCGGGAGAAACACCGGGGAGCTGTTTTTT.

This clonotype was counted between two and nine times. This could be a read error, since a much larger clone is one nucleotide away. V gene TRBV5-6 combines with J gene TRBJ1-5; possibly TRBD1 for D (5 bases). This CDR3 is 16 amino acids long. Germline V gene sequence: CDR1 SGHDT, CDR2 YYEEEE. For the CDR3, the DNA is TGTGCCGGCAGCTTGGGCTGGCAGGGAGGGAATCAGCCCCAGCATTTT. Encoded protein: CAGSLGWQGGNQPQHF.

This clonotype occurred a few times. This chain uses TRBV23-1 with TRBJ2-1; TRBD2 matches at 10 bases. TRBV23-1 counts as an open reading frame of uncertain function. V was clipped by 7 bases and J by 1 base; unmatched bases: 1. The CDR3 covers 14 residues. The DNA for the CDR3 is TGCGCCAGCATACTAGCGGGGTCCTACAATGAGCAGTTCTTC. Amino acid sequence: CASILAGSYNEQFF.

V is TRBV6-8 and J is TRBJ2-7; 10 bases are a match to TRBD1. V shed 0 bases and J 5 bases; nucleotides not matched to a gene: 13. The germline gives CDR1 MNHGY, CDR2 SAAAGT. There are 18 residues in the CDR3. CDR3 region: CASSYSTDWDRGFDEQYF. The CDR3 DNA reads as TGTGCCAGCAGTTACTCGACAGATTGGGACAGGGGATTCGACGAGCAGTACTTC.

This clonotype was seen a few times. This CDR3 is CSARGGVWNEQFF. The CDR3 DNA follows: TGCAGCGCCCGAGGCGGGGTCTGGAATGAGCAGTTCTTC. The gene calls are TRBV29-1 and TRBJ2-1, with D perhaps matching TRBD2 (6 bases). Trimming stripped 7 bases from V and 7 bases from J, with 17 bases between. The CDR3 spans 13 residues. From germline, CDR1 is SQVTM and CDR2 ANQGSEA.

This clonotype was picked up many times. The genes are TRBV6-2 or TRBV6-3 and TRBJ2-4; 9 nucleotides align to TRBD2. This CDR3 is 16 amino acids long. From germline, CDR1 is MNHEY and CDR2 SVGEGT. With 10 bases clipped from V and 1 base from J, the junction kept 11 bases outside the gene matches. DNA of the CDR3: TGTGCCACAGGGGGTAGCGGGAGTGTCGCCAAAAACATTCAGTACTTC. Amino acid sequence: CATGGSGSVAKNIQYF.

This chain's CDR3 is CASSYPSGRGYEQYF. As DNA, the CDR3 is TGTGCCAGCAGTTACCCGAGCGGGAGGGGATACGAGCAGTACTTC. This chain connects TRBV6-2 or TRBV6-3 to TRBJ2-7, with 10 positions matching TRBD2. Per the germline V gene, CDR1 is MNHEY and CDR2 is SVGEGT. With V trimmed by 2 bases and J by 4 bases, 5 bases remained unmatched. The CDR3 has 15 amino acids.

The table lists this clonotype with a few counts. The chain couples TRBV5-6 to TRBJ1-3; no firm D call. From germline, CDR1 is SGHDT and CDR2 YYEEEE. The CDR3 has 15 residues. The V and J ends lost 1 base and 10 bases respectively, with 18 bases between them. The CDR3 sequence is CASSLRAVLEETIYF. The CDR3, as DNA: TGTGCCAGCAGCTTGAGGGCAGTCCTGGAGGAAACCATATATTTT.

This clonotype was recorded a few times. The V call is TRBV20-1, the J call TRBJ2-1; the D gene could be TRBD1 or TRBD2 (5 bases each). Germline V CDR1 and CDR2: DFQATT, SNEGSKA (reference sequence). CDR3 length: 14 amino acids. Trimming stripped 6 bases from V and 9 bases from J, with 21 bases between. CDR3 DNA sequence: TGCAGTGCGCTTCGGGACCCCACCCGCCCTGAGCAGTTCTTC. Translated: CSALRDPTRPEQFF.

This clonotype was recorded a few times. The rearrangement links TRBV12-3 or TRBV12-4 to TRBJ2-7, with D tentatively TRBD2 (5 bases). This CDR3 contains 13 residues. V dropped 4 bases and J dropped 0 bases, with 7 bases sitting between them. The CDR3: CASSSRGSYEQYF. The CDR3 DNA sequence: TGTGCCAGCAGTTCCCGGGGCTCCTACGAGCAGTACTTC.

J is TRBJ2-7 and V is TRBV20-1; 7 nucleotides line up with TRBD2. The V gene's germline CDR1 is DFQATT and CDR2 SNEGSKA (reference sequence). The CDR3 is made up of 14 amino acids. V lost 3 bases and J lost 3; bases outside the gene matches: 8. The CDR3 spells CSASPGTTNYEQYF. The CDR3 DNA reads TGCAGTGCTAGCCCCGGGACTACGAACTACGAGCAGTACTTC.